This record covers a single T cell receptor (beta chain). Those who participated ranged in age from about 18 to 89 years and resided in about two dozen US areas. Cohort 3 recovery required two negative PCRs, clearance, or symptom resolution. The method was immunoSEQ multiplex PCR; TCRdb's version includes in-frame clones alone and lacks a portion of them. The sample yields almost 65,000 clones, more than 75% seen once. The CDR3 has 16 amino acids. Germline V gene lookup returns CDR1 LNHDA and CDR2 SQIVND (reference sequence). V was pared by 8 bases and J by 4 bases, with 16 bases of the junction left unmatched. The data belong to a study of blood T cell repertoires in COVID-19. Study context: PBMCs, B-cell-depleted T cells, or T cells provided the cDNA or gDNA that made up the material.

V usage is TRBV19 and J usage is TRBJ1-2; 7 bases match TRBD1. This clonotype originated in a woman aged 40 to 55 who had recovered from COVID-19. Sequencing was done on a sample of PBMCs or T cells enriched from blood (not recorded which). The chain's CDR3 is CASGSDRNQERYGYTF. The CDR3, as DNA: TGTGCCAGTGGTTCGGACAGGAATCAAGAACGCTATGGCTACACCTTC.